These 21 T cell receptor beta chains were sequenced from one sample in a study of T cell repertoires in cytomegalovirus infection. Via MiXCR, TCRdb re-called the reads, giving one row per CDR3 protein. The sample has 450,000 to 600,000 distinct CDR3 sequences, approximately 42% seen once. No cognate antigen is known for these TCRs. The sample in question was cultured PBMCs, obtained from culture after CMV antigen stimulation. Receptors were obtained from a human donor in good health (CMV status not recorded). Some clones in this sample may be carry-over from other donors' samples.

V is TRBV7-9 and J is TRBJ1-4; 8 nucleotides line up with TRBD1. This CDR3 spans 14 amino acids. V trimming: 5 bases; J trimming: 5 bases; junction bases outside the gene matches: 4. Per germline, CDR1 SEHNR and CDR2 FQNEAQ (reference sequence). CDR3 nucleotide sequence: TGTGCCAGCAGCCAGGGGGCAGAGAATGAAAAACTGTTTTTT. Residues: CASSQGAENEKLFF.

The gene calls are TRBV19 and TRBJ2-1; TRBD1 is a possible D gene (5 bases). This CDR3 spans 16 amino acids. Between the trimmed V and J ends, which lost 3 bases and 0 bases, there was a span of 12 bases. Germline V gene data show CDR1 as LNHDA and CDR2 as SQIVND (reference sequence). DNA of the CDR3: TGTGCCAGTAGTATGATGGGGCAACCCTCCTACAATGAGCAGTTCTTC. Translation: CASSMMGQPSYNEQFF.

This rearrangement joins TRBV19 to TRBJ2-1; TRBD2 matches at 7 bases. Per the germline V gene, CDR1 is LNHDA and CDR2 is SQIVND (reference sequence). After removal of 2 bases from V and 6 bases from J, the junction contained 10 bases not matched to a gene. CDR3 length: 16 residues. In DNA, the CDR3 is TGTGCCAGTAGTATAACCCCCAGCGGGGTAGGCAATGAGCAGTTCTTC. Protein: CASSITPSGVGNEQFF.

This clonotype was counted ten times or more. The chain has TRBV7-8 and TRBJ1-3; D not resolved. Germline V lookup: CDR1 SGHVS, CDR2 FQNEAQ. This CDR3 has 14 residues. Trimming removed 2 bases from V and 3 bases from J, with 8 bases in between. The DNA of the CDR3 is TGTGCCAGCAGCTTACCGCTGGGTGGAAACACCATATATTTT. It translates to CASSLPLGGNTIYF.

The V call is TRBV6-2 or TRBV6-3, the J call TRBJ1-1; possibly TRBD1 for D (5 bases). Germline assignment: CDR1 MNHEY and CDR2 SVGEGT. Trimming left V 5 bases short and J 3 bases short, with 10 bases between. This CDR3 region has 13 residues. The CDR3: CASSAGYYTEAFF. In nucleotides, the CDR3 is TGTGCCAGCAGTGCAGGGTATTACACTGAAGCTTTCTTT.

This clonotype has only one observation. In DNA, the CDR3 is TGTGCCAGCAGGCCCCAGGCTGTTCTTGGCTACACCTTC. This translates into CASRPQAVLGYTF. The rearrangement joins TRBV28 to TRBJ1-2; D call uncertain. CDR3 size: 13 residues. With 6 bases removed from V and 7 bases from J, the gap between germline ends came to 15 bases. CDR1 is MDHEN and CDR2 is SYDVKM in the germline V gene.

A few counts support this clonotype. V and J are TRBV7-2 and TRBJ2-1; 8 nucleotides align to TRBD2. This CDR3 has 15 residues. After removal of 7 bases from V and 7 bases from J, the junction contained 12 bases not matched to a gene. The germline V gene encodes CDR1 SGHTA and CDR2 FQGNSA. CDR3 residues: CASNLGAGLGNEQFF. CDR3 nucleotide sequence: TGTGCCAGCAATCTAGGAGCGGGACTAGGTAATGAGCAGTTCTTC.

V usage is TRBV7-2 and J usage is TRBJ1-4, with D tentatively TRBD1 (5 bases). Germline assignment: CDR1 SGHTA and CDR2 FQGNSA. This CDR3 has 15 amino acids. V was shortened by 5 bases and J by 6 bases, with 16 bases between the two germline ends. The CDR3 DNA sequence: TGTGCCAGCAGCCTGGTCGGGGCCGGGGATGAAAAACTGTTTTTT. It yields the protein CASSLVGAGDEKLFF. The variable domain in full, with the rest retrieved from reference TRBV7-2 and TRBJ1-4, is GAGVSQSPSNKVTEKGKDVELRCDPISGHTALYWYRQSLGQGLEFLIYFQGNSAPDKSGLPSDRFSAERTGGSVSTLTIQRTQQEDSAVYLCASSLVGAGDEKLFFGSGTQLSVL.

The chain combines TRBV4-1 with TRBJ2-2; TRBD1 matches 8 bases. The CDR3 has 16 amino acids. Germline CDR1 and CDR2: MGHRA and YSYEKL. V gave up 1 base and J gave up 7 bases; unmatched junction bases: 8. The CDR3 DNA follows: TGCGCCAGCAGCCAAGGCCAGGGGGCGGAGAACGGGGAGCTGTTTTTT. Its protein is CASSQGQGAENGELFF.

This sequence joins TRBV4-1 and TRBJ1-1, with a tentative D call TRBD1 (5 bases). Germline V lookup: CDR1 MGHRA, CDR2 YSYEKL. The CDR3 has 15 amino acids. Trimming took off 3 bases at V and 4 bases at J, with 15 bases between the two ends. The CDR3: CASSQALKGRTEAFF. The CDR3 region has the DNA TGCGCCAGCAGCCAGGCCTTAAAGGGGCGCACTGAAGCTTTCTTT.

V usage is TRBV7-2 and J usage is TRBJ2-2, with 9 bases lining up with TRBD2. This CDR3 spans 15 amino acids. Germline values: CDR1 SGHTA, CDR2 FQGNSA. V trimming: 6 bases; J trimming: 3 bases; junction bases outside the gene matches: 5. CDR3 sequence reads: CASSLGLAHTGELFF. DNA for the CDR3: TGTGCCAGCAGTCTGGGACTAGCCCACACCGGGGAGCTGTTTTTT.

This rearrangement joins TRBV20-1 to TRBJ1-2; D ambiguous. CDR1 and CDR2 (germline): DFQATT, SNEGSKA (reference sequence). This CDR3 contains 14 residues. V lost 2 bases, J lost 4 bases, and 14 bases lay in between. The CDR3 coding sequence is TGCAGTGCTAGACCCTTTGACGGAACCTATGGCTACACCTTC. Its translation is CSARPFDGTYGYTF.

The CDR3 DNA reads as TGTGCCAGCAGCCCGGCCCCCACCAGAGTTGAGCAGTTCTTC. Protein sequence: CASSPAPTRVEQFF. The genes are TRBV7-8 and TRBJ2-1; D gene uncertain. Trimming pared 5 bases from V and 9 bases from J, leaving 17 bases between. CDR3 length: 14 residues. The V gene's germline CDR1 is SGHVS and CDR2 FQNEAQ.

This clonotype was observed once. This could be a read error, since a much larger clone is one nucleotide away. J is TRBJ2-3 and V is TRBV28; 7 positions agree with TRBD2. V gave up 2 bases and J gave up 0 bases; unmatched junction bases: 11. The CDR3 is 18 residues long. The germline gives CDR1 MDHEN, CDR2 SYDVKM. CDR3 bases: TGTGCCAGCAGTTTAGAGTCAGTGGGGGGGGGTAGCACAGATACGCAGTATTTT. Residues: CASSLESVGGGSTDTQYF. Combining the CDR3 with reference TRBV28 and TRBJ2-3 gives the whole variable domain DVKVTQSSRYLVKRTGEKVFLECVQDMDHENMFWYRQDPGLGLRLIYFSYDVKMKEKGDIPEGYSVSREKKERFSLILESASTNQTSMYLCASSLESVGGGSTDTQYFGPGTRLTVL.

The CDR3 DNA reads TGTGCCAGCAGCCGCCAATCTTTGTGGACAGTAAGAAGCAATCAGCCCCAGCATTTT. It specifies CASSRQSLWTVRSNQPQHF. This rearrangement joins TRBV6-7 to TRBJ1-5, with D perhaps matching TRBD1 (6 bases). TRBV6-7 is recorded as an ORF, its role being uncertain. V was pared by 6 bases and J by 1 base, with 25 bases between. This CDR3 comprises 19 residues.

The chain employs TRBV7-2 and TRBJ2-3; TRBD2 matches 8 bases. CDR1 and CDR2 from the germline V gene are SGHTA and FQGNSA. This CDR3 region has 13 residues. Unmatched junction bases numbered 3, after V lost 5 bases and J lost 5 bases. The CDR3 spells CASSTRGGDTQYF. The DNA for the CDR3 is TGTGCCAGCAGCACCCGGGGGGGAGATACGCAGTATTTT.

V and J are TRBV6-1 and TRBJ2-7; D is ambiguous. In germline, CDR1 is MNHNS, CDR2 SASEGT. The length of the CDR3 is 15 residues. V lost 5 bases to trimming and J lost 7 bases, with 21 bases between them. DNA of the CDR3: TGTGCCAGCAGTTACCCTAGAGCCCGCCGGCGGGAGCAGTACTTC. The encoded protein is CASSYPRARRREQYF.

CDR3 bases: TGTGCCAGCAGCGCCAGGGCCGGGGAGCTGTTTTTT. This sequence encodes CASSARAGELFF. V is TRBV7-1 and J is TRBJ2-2, with a tentative D call TRBD1 (5 bases). TRBV7-1 has ORF status, its function being uncertain. V was cut by 5 bases and J by 6 bases, with 7 bases left in between. The CDR3 runs to 12 residues.

The chain couples TRBV28 to TRBJ2-3, with D hard to call. This CDR3 has 13 amino acids. Germline CDR1 MDHEN, CDR2 SYDVKM. With 8 bases removed from V and 4 bases from J, the gap between germline ends came to 13 bases. In nucleotides, the CDR3 is TGTGCCAGCGGTAGCCTGAGACCAGATACGCAGTATTTT. Its protein is CASGSLRPDTQYF.

This chain uses TRBV6-2 or TRBV6-3 with TRBJ1-1; the match to TRBD1 covers 7 bases. This CDR3 contains 14 residues. The junction had 7 bases not matched to a gene; V was cut back by 7 bases and J by 2 bases. The germline V gene has CDR1 MNHEY and CDR2 SVGEGT. The CDR3 DNA reads as TGTGCCAGCAAGGGACAGCTTATTAACACTGAAGCTTTCTTT. It specifies CASKGQLINTEAFF.

This clonotype was seen a handful of times. V is TRBV2 and J is TRBJ1-5; D might be TRBD1 (5 bases). CDR1 SNHLY and CDR2 FYNNEI come from the germline V gene. The V end was cut by 3 bases, the J end by 7 bases, with 13 bases between. The CDR3 length is 14 residues. CDR3: CASSEGRAGQPQHF. CDR3 nucleotide sequence: TGTGCCAGCAGTGAGGGGAGGGCAGGGCAGCCCCAGCATTTT.